Below, 25 T cell receptor beta chains from the same sample are listed, as sequenced in a study of tumor-infiltrating lymphocytes in primary liver carcinoma. The source material, about 17-31 mg of unsorted bulk tissue, was used to co-extract RNA and DNA. Reverse transcription of 500 ng total RNA with a constant-region primer produced TCR beta cDNA. TCR beta libraries came from three nested multiplex PCR rounds using slightly modified ARM-PCR. The first two PCR rounds used TRBV1-TRBV30 forward primers with a C-beta reverse primer, about 10 cycles each. TCRdb ran MiXCR on the multiplex PCR reads and lists one entry per CDR3 protein. Altogether tens of thousands of distinct CDR3 sequences are present, approximately 70% being singletons, with the ten largest covering 15% to 20%. The sample comprised liver tumor tissue from sampling region 1. As to subset: tumor region T1, superior pole. Every receptor here comes from a man aged 40-49 years with primary liver carcinoma and hepatitis B virus infection.

Points on this clonotype: Lacking the conserved final phenylalanine or tryptophan, this CDR3 likely reflects a read error. J is TRBJ2-6 and V is TRBV5-1; 8 bases are a match to TRBD1. Germline V gives CDR1 SGHRS, CDR2 YFSETQ. This CDR3 is 18 amino acids long. CDR3 loop: CASSLQAGGYSRANVLTL. The CDR3 region has the DNA TGCGCCAGCAGCTTGCAGGCAGGGGGCTACTCTAGGGCCAACGTCCTGACTCTC.

With regard to this clonotype: Compared with germline, one end of the junction differs, possibly owing to a read error. The chain employs TRBV11-2 and TRBJ1-2; 8 bases are a match to TRBD1. The CDR3 covers 13 residues. The germline gives CDR1 SGHAT, CDR2 FQNNGV. CDR3 DNA sequence: TGTGCCAACAGCTTAGGACAGGGAGGTGCCTACACCTTC. This sequence encodes CANSLGQGGAYTF. Using reference TRBV11-2 and TRBJ1-2 for the parts outside the CDR3, the full variable domain is EAGVAQSPRYKIIEKRQSVAFWCNPISGHATLYWYQQILGQGPKLLIQFQNNGVVDDSQLPKDRFSAERLKGVDSTLKIQPAKLEDSAVYLCANSLGQGGAYTFGSGTRLTVV.

The V and J genes are TRBV29-1 and TRBJ2-3; 8 nucleotides match TRBD1. Losses at the gene ends were 5 bases for V and 11 bases for J; bases not matched to a gene: 12. The CDR3 loop spans 13 amino acids. Germline V gives CDR1 SQVTM, CDR2 ANQGSEA. The CDR3 DNA sequence: TGCAGCGTTAATCGGGACAGGCTCGGTAGGCAGTATTTT. It yields the protein CSVNRDRLGRQYF.

Points on this clonotype: Mismatch with germline at one junction end may stem from a read error. The V and J genes are TRBV11-2 and TRBJ1-5; D uncertain. Germline CDR1 is SGHAT and CDR2 is FQNNGV. The CDR3 length is 13 residues. In DNA, the CDR3 is TGTGCCAGCAGCTTAGGGTTAGGTCAGCCCCAGAATTTT. Translating gives CASSLGLGQPQNF.

This clonotype was picked up many times. Just one base apart from a much larger clone, this may be a read error. This chain links TRBV4-1 with TRBJ1-3; tentatively, D is TRBD1 (5 bases). Trimming stripped 4 bases from V and 1 base from J, with 23 bases between. Per the germline V gene, CDR1 is MGHRA and CDR2 is YSYEKL. This CDR3 is 19 amino acids long. The CDR3 DNA sequence: TGCGCCAGCAGCCGGGCCGTAAGGGGAACGCTACGGTCTGGAAACACCATATATTTT. Amino acids: CASSRAVRGTLRSGNTIYF.

On this clonotype itself: The junction and the germline gene differ at one end; a read error may be behind it. The chain links TRBV12-3 or TRBV12-4 to TRBJ2-4; tentative D call: TRBD2 (5 bases). The CDR3 has 13 residues. The CDR3 nucleotides read TGTGCCAGCAGATTTGGAGGAAAAAAGATTCAGTACTTC. This translates into CASRFGGKKIQYF.

The table lists this clonotype with a count of one. An end of the junction does not agree with germline; a read error may underlie this. In DNA, the CDR3 is TGTGTCATCAGTGACCCGGGCAGGGGCAATCAGCCCCAGCATTTT. Protein sequence: CVISDPGRGNQPQHF. The rearrangement uses TRBV10-3 and TRBJ1-5; TRBD1 might be the D (5 bases). The length of the CDR3 is 15 residues. Germline assignment: CDR1 ENHRY and CDR2 SYGVKD.

V is TRBV6-1 and J is TRBJ1-5, with D possibly matching TRBD1 (6 bases). Trimming took off 6 bases at V and 16 bases at J, with 22 bases between the two ends. This CDR3 region has 13 residues. The germline gives CDR1 MNHNS, CDR2 SASEGT. The DNA for the CDR3 is TGTGCCAGCAGCCAACAGGGAGGGCAGCCCAAACATTTT. Translated: CASSQQGGQPKHF.

A word on this clonotype: A read error may be the cause here, since a much bigger clone is one base away. V gene TRBV28 combines with J gene TRBJ1-2, with TRBD1 as a possible D gene (5 bases). Trimming stripped 6 bases from V and 5 bases from J, with 16 bases between. Germline lookup yields CDR1 MDHEN and CDR2 SYDVKM. The CDR3 runs to 14 residues. The CDR3 nucleotides read TGTGCCAGCAGAGTGGGAGGGGCAGAGTATGGCTACACCTTC. Its translation: CASRVGGAEYGYTF.

With respect to this clonotype: No conserved phenylalanine or tryptophan ends this CDR3, so it is likely a read error. The chain employs TRBV6-1 and TRBJ1-2; D not resolved. Germline V gene data show CDR1 as MNHNS and CDR2 as SASEGT. The CDR3 is 15 amino acids. CDR3 amino acids: CVSSEVGWAGRGYTL. For the CDR3, the DNA is TGTGTCAGCAGTGAAGTGGGGTGGGCTGGACGTGGCTACACCCTC.

This clonotype was counted only a few times. The junction departs from germline at one end; a sequencing error may be responsible. This chain connects TRBV12-3 or TRBV12-4 to TRBJ2-1; the D call may be TRBD1 or TRBD2 (5 bases each). The CDR3 runs to 14 residues. The CDR3 sequence is CVSTTGQRGNEHFF. CDR3 nucleotides: TGTGTCAGTACTACGGGTCAGAGGGGCAATGAGCACTTCTTC.

As to this clonotype: The junction departs from germline at one end; a sequencing error may be responsible. This chain connects TRBV29-1 to TRBJ2-1; 7 positions match TRBD2. In germline, CDR1 is SQVTM, CDR2 ANQGSEA. The length of the CDR3 is 12 residues. In DNA, the CDR3 is TGTAGCGTTGTTCTAGCGGCTGTGCAAGAGTTCTTC. It specifies CSVVLAAVQEFF.

Points on this clonotype: A junction boundary mismatches the germline segment, possibly from a read error. This chain uses TRBV6-1 with TRBJ1-6, with D unclear. This CDR3 is built from 15 residues. CDR1 and CDR2 from the germline V gene are MNHNS and SASEGT. CDR3 sequence: CANSEMVSGRSPLHF. The CDR3 DNA is TGTGCCAACAGTGAAATGGTTTCCGGGAGGTCACCCCTCCACTTT.

As regards this clonotype: Here the CDR3 omits its conserved ending phenylalanine or tryptophan, so a read error is the likely source. The CDR3 spells CSVARTSGQETQYI. The CDR3 nucleotides read TGCAGCGTTGCTCGAACTAGCGGTCAGGAGACCCAGTACATC. J is TRBJ2-5 and V is TRBV29-1; 8 nucleotides match TRBD2. The CDR3 is made up of 14 amino acids. Trimming removed 4 bases from V and 5 bases from J; junction bases left unmatched: 9. The germline CDR1 and CDR2 sequences are SQVTM and ANQGSEA.

There are a few counts of this clonotype. Since the CDR3 does not end with the conserved phenylalanine or tryptophan, this likely comes from a read error. This chain joins TRBV25-1 and TRBJ2-5; D call uncertain. V lost 3 bases to trimming and J lost 7 bases, with 12 bases between them. From germline, CDR1 is MGHDK and CDR2 SYGVNS. The CDR3 spans 13 residues. CDR3 DNA sequence: TGTGCCAGCAGTGATTACGGCTTGGGGACCCAGTACCTC. Its protein is CASSDYGLGTQYL.

J is TRBJ1-2 and V is TRBV24-1; tentative D call: TRBD1 (6 bases). The CDR3 runs 15 residues. Trimming removed 5 bases from V and 7 bases from J, with 19 bases in between. Germline lookup yields CDR1 KGHDR and CDR2 SFDVKD. The CDR3 spells CATSGPRGGPRGYTF. Written as DNA, the CDR3 is TGTGCCACCAGTGGTCCCCGAGGGGGGCCGCGTGGCTACACCTTC.

Worth noting for this clonotype: At one end, the junction sequence differs from germline, possibly due to a read error. The V call is TRBV6-1, the J call TRBJ1-1; D not resolved. Germline assignment: CDR1 MNHNS and CDR2 SASEGT. CDR3 length: 14 amino acids. The CDR3 DNA reads as TGTGCCAGCAGGGAATACCGAGTGAGCTCTGAAGCTTTTTTT. Amino acid sequence: CASREYRVSSEAFF.

The chain has TRBV11-2 and TRBJ2-7; 11 bases fit TRBD1. There are 17 residues in the CDR3. V was pared by 3 bases and J by 5 bases, with 12 bases of the junction left unmatched. Germline V gene data show CDR1 as SGHAT and CDR2 as FQNNGV. CDR3 DNA: TGTGCCAGCAGCTTCCGGACAGGGGGCGCTAACGGACACGAGCAGTACTTC. Amino acid sequence: CASSFRTGGANGHEQYF.

On this clonotype: One junction end does not reproduce the germline sequence, and a read error may be involved. This chain joins TRBV11-2 and TRBJ2-2; 9 bases fit TRBD2. There are 16 residues in the CDR3. Germline V gene lookup returns CDR1 SGHAT and CDR2 FQNNGV. The CDR3 DNA is TGTGCCAGCAGCTATGTGGCGCTAGCGGGAACCGGGGAGATGTTTTTT. This sequence encodes CASSYVALAGTGEMFF.

This sequence joins TRBV7-4 and TRBJ2-7; 11 nucleotides match TRBD2. The V segment lost 0 bases and the J segment 3 bases; nucleotides outside the gene matches: 13. Germline V lookup: CDR1 SGHVT, CDR2 SQSDAQ. This CDR3 comprises 19 residues. The CDR3 reads CASSLATLAGGVQNYEQYF. The CDR3 coding sequence is TGTGCCAGCAGCTTAGCGACGCTAGCGGGAGGAGTACAGAACTACGAGCAGTACTTC.

To note about this clonotype: The junction shows a germline mismatch at one end, possibly a read error. V usage is TRBV5-1 and J usage is TRBJ2-1, with D hard to call. The CDR3 is 13 amino acids. Germline loops: CDR1 SGHRS, CDR2 YFSETQ. Here the CDR3 DNA reads TGCGCCAGAAGCTTGGGCGCTTACAATGGGCAGTTCTTC. Protein sequence: CARSLGAYNGQFF.

This clonotype was found a few times. The rearrangement uses TRBV5-1 and TRBJ2-2; 7 bases fit TRBD2. The V segment lost 5 bases and the J segment 6 bases; nucleotides outside the gene matches: 10. The CDR3 length is 15 residues. Germline CDR1 is SGHRS and CDR2 is YFSETQ. This chain's CDR3 is CASRPSGTVPGELFF. In DNA, the CDR3 is TGCGCCAGCAGACCTAGCGGTACCGTCCCCGGGGAGCTGTTTTTT.

As to this clonotype: At one of its ends the junction is not consistent with the germline gene, which may arise from a read error. This sequence joins TRBV11-1 and TRBJ2-2, with D uncertain. The CDR3 length is 14 residues. Looked up from germline, CDR1 is SGHAT and CDR2 is FQDESV (reference sequence). The CDR3 bases are TGTGCCAGCAGCTTAGGTTTAGACACCGAGGAGCTGTTTTTT. Protein product: CASSLGLDTEELFF.

The chain has TRBV7-8 and TRBJ2-7; D unresolved. The V end lost 5 bases, the J end lost 1 base, and 9 bases lay between the germline ends. Per germline, CDR1 SGHVS and CDR2 FQNEAQ. This CDR3 is built from 13 residues. The CDR3 region has the DNA TGTGCCAGCAGCCTGTTAAGATCCTACGAGCAGTACTTC. Amino acids: CASSLLRSYEQYF.

The chain recombines TRBV7-3 with TRBJ2-3; perhaps TRBD2 as D (5 bases). Germline loops: CDR1 SGHTA, CDR2 FQGTGA. The V gene lost 5 bases and the J gene lost 1 base, with 16 bases spanning the gap. This CDR3 is built from 16 residues. CDR3 DNA sequence: TGTGCCAGCAGCCTTGGGGTAGCGAGGGGCACAGATACGCAGTATTTT. Protein: CASSLGVARGTDTQYF.